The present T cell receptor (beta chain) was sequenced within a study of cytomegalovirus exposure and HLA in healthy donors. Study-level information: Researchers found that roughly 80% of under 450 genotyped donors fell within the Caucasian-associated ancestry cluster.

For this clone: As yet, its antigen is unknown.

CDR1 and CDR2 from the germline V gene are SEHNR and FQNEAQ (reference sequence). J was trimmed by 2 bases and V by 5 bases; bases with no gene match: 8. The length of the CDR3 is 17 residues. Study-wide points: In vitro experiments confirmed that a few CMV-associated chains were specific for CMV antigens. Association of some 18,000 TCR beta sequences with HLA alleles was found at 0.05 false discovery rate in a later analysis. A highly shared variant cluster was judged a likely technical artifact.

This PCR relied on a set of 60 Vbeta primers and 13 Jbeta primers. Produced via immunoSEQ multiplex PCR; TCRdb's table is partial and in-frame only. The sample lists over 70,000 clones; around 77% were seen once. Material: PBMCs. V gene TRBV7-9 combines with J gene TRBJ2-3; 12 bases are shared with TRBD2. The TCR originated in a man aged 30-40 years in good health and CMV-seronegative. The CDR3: CASSHHRTSGNTDTQYF. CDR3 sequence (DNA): TGTGCCAGCAGCCACCACCGGACTAGCGGGAACACAGATACGCAGTATTTT.